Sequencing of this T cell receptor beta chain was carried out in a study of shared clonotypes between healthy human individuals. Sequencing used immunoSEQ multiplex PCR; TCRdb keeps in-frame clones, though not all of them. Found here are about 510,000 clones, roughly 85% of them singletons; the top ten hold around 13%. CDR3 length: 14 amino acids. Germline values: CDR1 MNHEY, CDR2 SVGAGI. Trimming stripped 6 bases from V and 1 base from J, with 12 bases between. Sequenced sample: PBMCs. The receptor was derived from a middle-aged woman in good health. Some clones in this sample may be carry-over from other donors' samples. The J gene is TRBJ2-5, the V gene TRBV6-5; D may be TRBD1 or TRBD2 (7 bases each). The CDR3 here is CASSPGGAQETQYF. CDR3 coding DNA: TGTGCCAGCAGCCCAGGGGGGGCCCAAGAGACCCAGTACTTC.